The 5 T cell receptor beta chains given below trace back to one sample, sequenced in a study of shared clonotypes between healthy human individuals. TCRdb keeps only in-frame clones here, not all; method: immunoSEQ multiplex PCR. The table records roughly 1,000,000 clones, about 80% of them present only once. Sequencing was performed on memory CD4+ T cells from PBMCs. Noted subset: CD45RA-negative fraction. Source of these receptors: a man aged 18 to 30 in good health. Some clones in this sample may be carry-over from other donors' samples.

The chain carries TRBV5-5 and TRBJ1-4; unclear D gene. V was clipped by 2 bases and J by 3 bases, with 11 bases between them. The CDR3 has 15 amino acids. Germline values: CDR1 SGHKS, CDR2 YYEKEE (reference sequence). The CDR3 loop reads CASSFGSSSNEKLFF. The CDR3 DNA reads TGTGCCAGCAGCTTCGGTTCATCGTCTAATGAAAAACTGTTTTTT.

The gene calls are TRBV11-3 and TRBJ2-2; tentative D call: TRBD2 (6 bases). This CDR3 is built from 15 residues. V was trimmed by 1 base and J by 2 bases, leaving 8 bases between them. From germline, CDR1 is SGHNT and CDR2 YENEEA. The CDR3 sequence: CASSLAGVNTGELFF. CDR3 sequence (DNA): TGTGCCAGCAGCTTAGCGGGGGTTAACACCGGGGAGCTGTTTTTT. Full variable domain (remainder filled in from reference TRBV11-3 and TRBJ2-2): EAGVVQSPRYKIIEKKQPVAFWCNPISGHNTLYWYLQNLGQGPELLIRYENEEAVDDSQLPKDRFSAERLKGVDSTLKIQPAELGDSAVYLCASSLAGVNTGELFFGEGSRLTVL.

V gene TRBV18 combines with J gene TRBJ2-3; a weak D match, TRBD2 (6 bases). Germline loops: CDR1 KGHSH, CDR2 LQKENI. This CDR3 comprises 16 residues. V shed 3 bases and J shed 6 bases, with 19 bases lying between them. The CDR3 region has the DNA TGTGCCAGCTCACCCCAGTTGGGGACTGTAGCCGATACGCAGTATTTT. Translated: CASSPQLGTVADTQYF.

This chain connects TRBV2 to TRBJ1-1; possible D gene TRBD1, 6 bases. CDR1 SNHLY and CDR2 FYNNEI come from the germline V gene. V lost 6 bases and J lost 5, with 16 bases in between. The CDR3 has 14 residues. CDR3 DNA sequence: TGTGCCAGCAGCAGTAGGGGGGATCGAACTGAAGCTTTCTTT. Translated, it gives CASSSRGDRTEAFF.

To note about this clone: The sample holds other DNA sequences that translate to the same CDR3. In nucleotides, the CDR3 is TGTGCCAGCAGCCTCGCGGGCGGGGAGCTGTTTTTT. This encodes CASSLAGGELFF. The rearrangement joins TRBV28 to TRBJ2-2; D is perhaps TRBD2 (5 bases). This CDR3 spans 12 amino acids. Looked up from germline, CDR1 is MDHEN and CDR2 is SYDVKM. The germline V and J ends were trimmed by 6 bases and 7 bases, with 9 bases remaining between them.